This T cell receptor beta chain was captured in a study of T cells after yellow fever vaccination. The study's findings and limits: Post-booster repertoires contained most primary-vaccination clones again (approximately 95% CD4, about 88% CD8). Overall, a small share of clonotypes was seen in both CD4 and CD8 compartments.

This clonotype was counted many times. No antigen is known for it. CDR3 size: 13 residues. Germline V gives CDR1 SQVTM, CDR2 ANQGSEA. Trimming took off 6 bases at V and 5 bases at J, with 13 bases between the two ends. 5'RACE template switching produced TCR cDNA carrying a universal primer site and UMIs. From the 5' RACE reads, TCRdb called clonotypes with MiXCR, one entry per CDR3 protein. Of 250,000 or so distinct CDR3 sequences detected, roughly 3.5% appear once; the ten largest clones hold under 20%. The receptor was isolated from a man between 18 and 29 years old who received the YFV17D yellow fever vaccine. Sequenced here: PBMCs, sampled 15 days after the yellow fever booster vaccination. V and J are TRBV29-1 and TRBJ1-4, with TRBD1 as a possible D gene (5 bases). Here the CDR3 DNA reads TGCAGCGTCCCAGGGACCGCAAATGAAAAACTGTTTTTT. Protein sequence: CSVPGTANEKLFF.